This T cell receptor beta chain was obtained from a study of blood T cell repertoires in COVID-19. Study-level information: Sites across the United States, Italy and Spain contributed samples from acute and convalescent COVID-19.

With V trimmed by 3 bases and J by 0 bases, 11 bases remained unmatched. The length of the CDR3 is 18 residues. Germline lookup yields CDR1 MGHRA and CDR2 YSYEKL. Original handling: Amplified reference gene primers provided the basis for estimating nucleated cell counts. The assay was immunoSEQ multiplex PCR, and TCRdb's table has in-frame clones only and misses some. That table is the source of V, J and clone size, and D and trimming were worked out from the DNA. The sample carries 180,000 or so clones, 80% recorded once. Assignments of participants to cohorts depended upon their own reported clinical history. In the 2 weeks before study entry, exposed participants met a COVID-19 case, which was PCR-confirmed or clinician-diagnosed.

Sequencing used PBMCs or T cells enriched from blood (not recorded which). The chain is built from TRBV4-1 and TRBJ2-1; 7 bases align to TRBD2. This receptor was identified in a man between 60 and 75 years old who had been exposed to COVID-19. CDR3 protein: CASSQETLAASSYNEQFF. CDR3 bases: TGCGCCAGCAGCCAGGAAACGCTAGCGGCAAGCTCCTACAATGAGCAGTTCTTC.